This paragraph covers one T cell receptor beta chain sequence. Its binding antigen is unknown. No base qualities exist here, and no much larger clone lies one base off it. The data derive from a study of Ad26.COV2.S vaccination and SARS-CoV-2 variants listed by TCRdb under 2021. About the full investigation: Donors in the vaccine arm were drawn from COV1001, a phase I-IIa trial of Ad26.COV2.S in healthy adults that was multicentre, randomized, double-blind and placebo-controlled. Ad26.COV2.S was given intramuscularly at 5x10^10 or 1x10^11 viral particles, as a single shot or as two shots 56 days apart. The specificity and breadth of SARS-CoV-2-reactive T cell receptors after Ad26.COV2.S vaccination were assessed by TCRbeta repertoire sequencing. The TCR-sequenced set comprised around 32 samples: approximately 20 Ad26.COV2.S vaccine recipients, 5 placebo recipients and 8 SARS-CoV-2 convalescent individuals. Trial participants were randomized into five groups of five: low-dose or high-dose Ad26.COV2.S given once or twice, or placebo on both occasions. Investigators remained blinded to trial group allocation during experiments and outcome assessment.

V is shortened by 3 bases, J by 3 bases, and the region joining them spans 15 bases. Taken from the germline V gene (reference sequence), the CDR1 and CDR2 loops are GTSNPN and SVGIG. The CDR3 holds 14 amino acids from the cysteine to the phenylalanine. Only the CDR3 region is kept as DNA, spanning 42 bases read in frame from base 1. In light of the paper, this sample's treatment or condition label describes: some 19 received Ad26.COV2.S at low or high dose, single or two shots; several received placebo; per-sample allocation not given. Repertoires of vaccine and placebo recipients were sequenced from samples taken on day 63 after the first injection. In Cohort 1b, about two dozen adults aged 18-55 years were enrolled at a single site in Boston, USA, between 29 July and 7 August 2020. Ad26.COV2.S was a replication-incompetent adenovirus type 26 vector that expressed a prefusion-stabilized SARS-CoV-2 spike protein derived from the original Wuhan strain.

Overall study results and their limits: Spike-specific TCR breadth was higher in Ad26.COV2.S recipients than in placebo recipients (P = 0.0014). According to the authors, total T cell responses may have been underestimated by the TCR breadth and depth analyses. Substantial breadth of spike-specific CD8+ and CD4+ T cell responses was reported after vaccination. Comparable non-spike TCR breadth was observed between vaccine and placebo recipients, consistent with only spike being contained in the vaccine. The study lacked the statistical power to compare responses across vaccine doses or regimens.

The immunoSEQ Assay was used to sequence TCRbeta CDR3 regions. After extraction, genomic DNA underwent amplification by bias-controlled multiplex PCR, followed by high-throughput sequencing. In the source study's methods: To quantify the absolute abundance of every unique TCRbeta CDR3 region, sequences were collapsed and filtered. T cell fraction was estimated by normalization of TCRbeta template counts to usable DNA, with usable DNA being measured through amplification of reference genes present in all nucleated cells. Repertoire TCRs were annotated as SARS-CoV-2-specific by exact matching of V gene, CDR3 amino acid sequence and J gene to a known reactive TCR set. MIRA supplied the reference SARS-CoV-2 TCR set, which was filtered for enrichment in COVID-19-positive ImmuneCODE repertoires so that public or cross-reactive TCRs were removed. Using the MIRA antigens, annotated TCRs were further analysed by specific ORF or by position within an ORF. Breadth was defined as annotated unique rearrangements over total unique productive rearrangements; depth was the summed frequency of those rearrangements. Two-sided Wilcoxon rank-sum tests were applied when comparing TCR breadth between groups. In TCRdb, the immuneACCESS table is reduced to in-frame sequences with V and J assigned. These tables do not hold every clone; where another copy was compared, an unresolved V gene accounts for under half, and the others remain unexplained. The V and J calls and clone size were taken over from that table, and D and trimming were inferred from the DNA. For this sample the table gives a few hundred thousand clones, of which 87% were detected only once. Under 4% of the sample lies in the top ten.

Here the chain combines TRBV30 and TRBJ2-7; TRBD1 could be the D gene, as 5 bases match. This receptor was obtained from a person between 18 and 60 years old who received the Ad26.COV2.S COVID-19 vaccine or a placebo. The source material was peripheral blood, sampled in a trial of Ad26.COV2.S vaccine versus placebo. The sequenced DNA: TGTGCCTGGAGGTCGTTAGGGGCTGACTACGAGCAGTACTTC. It encodes CAWRSLGADYEQYF.